A selection of T cell receptor beta chains follows, all from one sample in a study of cytomegalovirus exposure and HLA in healthy donors. TCRdb keeps only in-frame clones here, not all; method: immunoSEQ multiplex PCR. The table records more than 85,000 clones, 70% of them present only once. The sample was PBMCs. The receptors here all came from a woman aged 50 to 65 in good health and CMV-seropositive. CDR3s include the opening cysteine and the closing phenylalanine or tryptophan. Fields, in order: CDR3 DNA, CDR3 protein, J gene, V gene, D gene, clone size. D genes are given only for firm matches. Part of the rows lack a size; the others show once, few, many or a class for expanded clones.

TGTGCCATCTTATCCCAGACTAGCGGGACTACGGGTGAGCAGTTCTTC CAILSQTSGTTGEQFF TRBJ2-1 TRBV10-3 TRBD2 -
TGCGCCAGCAGCCAAGAGGTTGCGGGGAACACTGAAGCTTTCTTT CASSQEVAGNTEAFF TRBJ1-1 TRBV4-3 - -
TGTGCCAGCAGCATTTGGTCGAGAGGGAACACTGAAGCTTTCTTT CASSIWSRGNTEAFF TRBJ1-1 TRBV7-6 - once
TGCGCCAGCAGCCAAGATTTTGCAGGGATTAACTATGGCTACACCTTC CASSQDFAGINYGYTF TRBJ1-2 TRBV4-3 - -
TGTGCCAGCAGCAGCGGACCATCGTTTAACTATGGCTACACCTTC CASSSGPSFNYGYTF TRBJ1-2 TRBV5-6 - -
TGTGCCAGCAGCCCGCCTCGGAGGAATGGGCCTCAAGAGACCCAGTACTTC CASSPPRRNGPQETQYF TRBJ2-5 TRBV7-9 - -
TGCGCCAGCAGCCAAATCGACGGAGGGTTAGGAAACACCGGGGAGCTGTTTTTT CASSQIDGGLGNTGELFF TRBJ2-2 TRBV4-1 - -
TGTGCCAGCAGCTTAAAATTAGCGGGGTCAAGCTCCTACAATGAGCAGTTCTTC CASSLKLAGSSSYNEQFF TRBJ2-1 TRBV7-6 TRBD2 few
TGCGCCAGCAGTGTTGAGACAGGGAGGAACAATGAGCAGTTCTTC CASSVETGRNNEQFF TRBJ2-1 TRBV10-1 - -
TGTGCCAGCAGCCCCGGACAGAACTCTGGAAACACCATATATTTT CASSPGQNSGNTIYF TRBJ1-3 TRBV4-2 - -
TGCAGCGTTGTAAGCGGCTACGAGCAGTACTTC CSVVSGYEQYF TRBJ2-7 TRBV29-1 - -
TGTGCCAGCAGCTTAGCGCACGGTACGTCCTACGAGCAGTACTTC CASSLAHGTSYEQYF TRBJ2-7 TRBV7-6 - -
TGTGCCATCAGTGAGTTTGAGCCCGGGGAGCTGTTTTTT CAISEFEPGELFF TRBJ2-2 TRBV10-3 - -
TGTGCCAGCAGCTTGGGGGGGGGAGGGTTGGGCATGAACACTGAAGCTTTCTTT CASSLGGGGLGMNTEAFF TRBJ1-1 TRBV5-6 - -
TGTGCCAGCAGCTTAGGCGCCGGGACAGTTAATCAGCCCCAGCATTTT CASSLGAGTVNQPQHF TRBJ1-5 TRBV13 TRBD1 -
TGTGCCAGCAGTCTAGGGGACAGGGCTGAAAAACTGTTTTTT CASSLGDRAEKLFF TRBJ1-4 TRBV7-9 TRBD1 -
TGTGCCAGTACCACAGAATATGGCTACACCTTC CASTTEYGYTF TRBJ1-2 TRBV19 - -
TGTGCCAGCAGCTCCCTGGGCCCCTACAATGAGCAGTTCTTC CASSSLGPYNEQFF TRBJ2-1 TRBV6-6 - -
TGTGTCAGAAGCTCACGCGAGTTAGGAGATAGCTACGAGCAGTACTTC CVRSSRELGDSYEQYF TRBJ2-7 TRBV7-5 - few
TGTGCCAGCAGCTTTGGGCAGGCAGTAGGGAACACTGAAGCTTTCTTT CASSFGQAVGNTEAFF TRBJ1-1 TRBV5-4 - -
TGTGCCGGACAGTACACAGATACGCAGTATTTT CAGQYTDTQYF TRBJ2-3 TRBV6-1 - -
TGTGCCAGCAGTTTAGGCGGCAGGGGAGGGGAAAAACTGTTTTTT CASSLGGRGGEKLFF TRBJ1-4 TRBV28 - -
TGTGCCAGCAGCACTACCTACGAGCAGTACTTC CASSTTYEQYF TRBJ2-7 TRBV9 - -
TGTGCCAGCAGTCGTCCCGGGACAGGGGACGAGCAGTACTTC CASSRPGTGDEQYF TRBJ2-7 TRBV28 TRBD1 -
TGTGCCATCAAAGGGACAGGGGAAGGGTCCTACAATGAGCAGTTCTTC CAIKGTGEGSYNEQFF TRBJ2-1 TRBV10-3 TRBD1 -
TGCGCCAGCAGTGGAGACAGGAGTCTCTCTGGAAACACCATATATTTT CASSGDRSLSGNTIYF TRBJ1-3 TRBV10-1 - few
TGTGCCAGCAGTTTTTCTGGCGGGAGAAGGAATGAGCAGTTCTTC CASSFSGGRRNEQFF TRBJ2-1 TRBV28 TRBD2 few
TGTGCCAGCAGTTTAGAACCCAGGTCTAACTATGGCTACACCTTC CASSLEPRSNYGYTF TRBJ1-2 TRBV28 - few
TGCAGCGTTGTTGGTCCGCAGGGGGACTCCTACAATGAGCAGTTCTTC CSVVGPQGDSYNEQFF TRBJ2-1 TRBV29-1 TRBD1 few
TGCGCCAGCAGCCAAAGCTCCGGGACAGCCATGAACACTGAAGCTTTCTTT CASSQSSGTAMNTEAFF TRBJ1-1 TRBV4-1 TRBD1 -
TGCGCCAGCAGCCGTAGAGCGGGGGCAGACACTGAAGCTTTCTTT CASSRRAGADTEAFF TRBJ1-1 TRBV4-1 - -
TGCGCCAGCAGCTTGGACGGGCTAGCTGCAGATACGCAGTATTTT CASSLDGLAADTQYF TRBJ2-3 TRBV5-1 - few
TGTGCCAGTGCAGGGTGGAGCACAGATACGCAGTATTTT CASAGWSTDTQYF TRBJ2-3 TRBV19 - -
TGCGCCAGCAGCTTGACGACTAGCGGGAGGGATACGCAGTATTTT CASSLTTSGRDTQYF TRBJ2-3 TRBV5-1 TRBD2 few
TGTGCCAGCAGCCTACAACAGGGTACCTACAATGAGCAGTTCTTC CASSLQQGTYNEQFF TRBJ2-1 TRBV5-8 - few
TGTGCCAGCAGCCAGGGACAGCTAAGGGCTTTCTTT CASSQGQLRAFF TRBJ1-1 TRBV5-4 TRBD1 few
TGTGCCAGTAGTATAGTTACGACAGGGAGTGTTGGAGAGACCCAGTACTTC CASSIVTTGSVGETQYF TRBJ2-5 TRBV19 TRBD1 -
TGTGCCAGCAGCGGCCTAGGTCTAGCGAGACCCTACAATGAGCAGTTCTTC CASSGLGLARPYNEQFF TRBJ2-1 TRBV5-6 - few
TGTGCCAGCAGAGGACAGGTTGATGGCTACACCTTC CASRGQVDGYTF TRBJ1-2 TRBV25-1 TRBD1 -
TGTGCCAGCACCTGGGGACTAGCGGGAGGGCCTCGGGGCAATGAGCAGTTCTTC CASTWGLAGGPRGNEQFF TRBJ2-1 TRBV7-2 TRBD2 -
TGTGCCTGGAGTGTTCCGAAACAGGGGATAGGAGACGAGCAGTACTTC CAWSVPKQGIGDEQYF TRBJ2-7 TRBV30 TRBD1 few
TGTGCCAGCTCACCGTCTGGAGGAAGGGAGCGCTACGAGCAGTACTTC CASSPSGGRERYEQYF TRBJ2-7 TRBV18 - -
TGTGCCATCCGAAGCTCGTCTGGAAACACCATATATTTT CAIRSSSGNTIYF TRBJ1-3 TRBV10-3 - once
TGTGCCAGCAGCTCCTGGGGGGGGGACAGGGGATCCTACGAGCAGTACTTC CASSSWGGDRGSYEQYF TRBJ2-7 TRBV7-6 TRBD1 few
TGTGCCAGTAGTCCCGGACTAGCGGAGGTCGGGGAGCTGTTTTTT CASSPGLAEVGELFF TRBJ2-2 TRBV19 TRBD2 -
TGTGCCAGCAGCCCGCGGACAGGGCCCAATGAGCAGTTCTTC CASSPRTGPNEQFF TRBJ2-1 TRBV9 TRBD1 -